These 18 T cell receptor beta chains came from one sample sequenced in a study of blood T cell repertoires in COVID-19. Generated by immunoSEQ multiplex PCR, the TCRdb table keeps only in-frame clones and is missing some. The sample carries more than 250,000 clones, roughly 85% recorded once. Material for sequencing was PBMCs or T cells enriched from blood (not recorded which). The receptors originated from a woman between 40 and 50 years old who had recovered from COVID-19.

This clone was detected only once. The rearrangement joins TRBV28 to TRBJ2-7; 9 nucleotides line up with TRBD1. The CDR3 consists of 16 residues. CDR1 and CDR2 (germline): MDHEN, SYDVKM. After removal of 5 bases from V and 5 bases from J, the junction contained 13 bases not matched to a gene. The CDR3 sequence is CASSDGTGRWDHEQYF. CDR3 DNA sequence: TGTGCCAGCAGTGACGGGACAGGGCGCTGGGACCACGAGCAGTACTTC.

For this clone: At one end, the junction sequence differs from germline, possibly due to a read error. The chain joins TRBV7-9 to TRBJ2-7; TRBD1 aligns across 11 bases. CDR1 and CDR2 from the germline V gene are SEHNR and FQNEAQ (reference sequence). The CDR3 loop spans 15 amino acids. The CDR3 loop reads CASSLSGTGGIPYRF. The CDR3 bases are TGTGCCAGCAGCTTAAGTGGGACAGGGGGGATCCCTTATCGCTTC. Looking up the rest from reference TRBV7-9 and TRBJ2-7 gives the full variable domain: DTGVSQNPRHKITKRGQNVTFRCDPISEHNRLYWYRQTLGQGPEFLTYFQNEAQLEKSRLLSDRFSAERPKGSFSTLEIQRTEQGDSAMYLCASSLSGTGGIPYRFGPGTRLTVT.

The chain combines TRBV5-6 with TRBJ2-1; 8 nucleotides match TRBD2. J was trimmed by 9 bases and V by 0 bases; bases with no gene match: 11. The CDR3 has 16 amino acids. Looked up from germline, CDR1 is SGHDT and CDR2 is YYEEEE. CDR3 in DNA: TGTGCCAGCAGCTTGGCTCCAGCGGGAGAAATAGGTGAGCAGTTCTTC. Translation gives CASSLAPAGEIGEQFF.

The chain couples TRBV18 to TRBJ2-2; D call uncertain. The CDR3 covers 14 residues. Trimming pared 0 bases from V and 2 bases from J, leaving 4 bases between. CDR1 and CDR2 from the germline V gene are KGHSH and LQKENI. As DNA, the CDR3 is TGTGCCAGCTCACCACCGACAAACACCGGGGAGCTGTTTTTT. This translates into CASSPPTNTGELFF.

The rearrangement joins TRBV4-3 to TRBJ2-2, with a weak D call TRBD1 (6 bases). CDR1 LGHNA and CDR2 YSLEER come from the germline V gene. V shed 4 bases and J shed 3 bases, with 9 bases lying between them. The CDR3 contains 14 residues. The CDR3 bases are TGCGCCAGCAGCCCTGACAGGTACACCGGGGAGCTGTTTTTT. Translation gives CASSPDRYTGELFF.

J is TRBJ1-6 and V is TRBV5-1; 7 bases fit TRBD1. In germline, CDR1 is SGHRS, CDR2 YFSETQ. The CDR3 loop spans 14 amino acids. With 2 bases clipped from V and 5 bases from J, the junction kept 1 base outside the gene matches. The CDR3 region is CASSFGQDNSPLHF. The CDR3 DNA sequence: TGCGCCAGCAGCTTTGGACAGGATAATTCACCCCTCCACTTT.

CDR3 residues: CASTLDRLGLDEQFF. Written as DNA, the CDR3 is TGTGCCAGCACTCTAGACAGGTTAGGATTAGATGAGCAGTTCTTC. The V and J genes are TRBV2 and TRBJ2-1; possible D gene TRBD1, 6 bases. The CDR3 has 15 residues. Germline V gene sequence: CDR1 SNHLY, CDR2 FYNNEI. V was trimmed by 7 bases and J by 8 bases, leaving 21 bases between them.

This chain joins TRBV4-2 and TRBJ1-1; TRBD1 is a possible D gene (5 bases). Germline CDR1 and CDR2: LGHNA and YNFKEQ. Trimming left V 3 bases short and J 11 bases short, with 16 bases between. The CDR3 runs 13 residues. CDR3 in amino acids: CASSQPRGLGAFF. The CDR3 DNA reads as TGTGCCAGCAGCCAGCCACGGGGACTCGGGGCTTTCTTT.

In this sample, this clone turned up a few times. The chain has TRBV5-4 and TRBJ1-1, with D possibly matching TRBD1 (5 bases). This CDR3 has 15 amino acids. V was pared by 2 bases and J by 5 bases, with 16 bases between. Germline CDR1 reads SGHNT; CDR2 reads YYREEE (reference sequence). The DNA of the CDR3 is TGTGCCAGCAGCTTTGGAAAGGGGCAATGGACTGAAGCTTTCTTT. It codes for CASSFGKGQWTEAFF.

This chain connects TRBV18 to TRBJ1-3; TRBD1 aligns across 7 bases. Trimming at V came to 2 bases and at J to 0 bases, leaving 7 bases not matched to a gene. The length of the CDR3 is 17 residues. CDR1 and CDR2 from the germline V gene are KGHSH and LQKENI. Written as DNA, the CDR3 is TGTGCCAGCTCACCATCGGGACAGAGAGGCTCTGGAAACACCATATATTTT. Amino acids: CASSPSGQRGSGNTIYF.

The chain has TRBV6-9 and TRBJ1-5, with 9 bases matching TRBD1. V dropped 2 bases and J dropped 5; count of bases not matched to a gene: 10. Germline V gives CDR1 MNHGY, CDR2 SVAAGI. CDR3 length equals 17 residues. The CDR3 DNA sequence: TGTGCCAGCAGTTATCGACACCGGGACAGGGACGATCAGCCCCAGCATTTT. It yields the protein CASSYRHRDRDDQPQHF.

J is TRBJ2-5 and V is TRBV7-6, with 9 bases lining up with TRBD1. The CDR3 contains 16 residues. Per germline, CDR1 SGHVS and CDR2 FNYEAQ. V trimming: 0 bases; J trimming: 2 bases; junction bases outside the gene matches: 4. The CDR3 here is CASSLATGTGQETQYF. The CDR3 DNA sequence: TGTGCCAGCAGCTTAGCGACCGGGACAGGGCAAGAGACCCAGTACTTC.

This chain joins TRBV30 and TRBJ1-3; D gene ambiguous. The germline V gene encodes CDR1 GTSNPN and CDR2 SVGIG (reference sequence). The germline V and J ends were trimmed by 4 bases and 0 bases, with 19 bases remaining between them. The CDR3 has 17 amino acids. CDR3 sequence: CAWTTWALKSSGNTIYF. The CDR3 DNA reads as TGTGCCTGGACTACATGGGCTTTAAAAAGCTCTGGAAACACCATATATTTT. Complete variable domain (other parts from reference TRBV30 and TRBJ1-3): SQTIHQWPATLVQPVGSPLSLECTVEGTSNPNLYWYRQAAGRGLQLLFYSVGIGQISSEVPQNLSASRPQDRQFILSSKKLLLSDSGFYLCAWTTWALKSSGNTIYFGEGSWLTVV.

The chain joins TRBV5-4 to TRBJ2-3, with D tentatively TRBD2 (6 bases). V gave up 3 bases and J gave up 3 bases, with 17 bases separating them. This CDR3 region has 16 residues. The V gene's germline CDR1 is SGHNT and CDR2 YYREEE (reference sequence). CDR3 protein: CASSSGTPRETDTQYF. The CDR3 DNA reads TGTGCCAGCAGCTCGGGGACTCCCAGGGAAACAGATACGCAGTATTTT.

The chain couples TRBV6-2 or TRBV6-3 to TRBJ1-1; D gene uncertain. Per germline, CDR1 MNHEY and CDR2 SVGEGT. Between the trimmed V and J ends, which lost 4 bases and 1 base, there was a span of 22 bases. This CDR3 comprises 18 residues. The CDR3 sequence: CASSSSRTVLRGNTEAFF. CDR3 bases: TGTGCCAGCAGTTCCTCCCGGACTGTCCTACGAGGGAACACTGAAGCTTTCTTT.

The genes are TRBV7-2 and TRBJ2-5; TRBD1 aligns across 7 bases. J was trimmed by 5 bases and V by 1 base; bases with no gene match: 10. CDR3 length equals 16 residues. CDR1 SGHTA and CDR2 FQGNSA come from the germline V gene. The CDR3 DNA follows: TGTGCCAGCAGCTTAGGGGACAGCCAGGGGTGGGAGACCCAGTACTTC. Its translation is CASSLGDSQGWETQYF.

This chain connects TRBV7-8 to TRBJ2-1; 7 positions agree with TRBD2. The CDR3 is 12 residues long. The germline V gene encodes CDR1 SGHVS and CDR2 FQNEAQ. Trimming cost V 5 bases and J 10 bases; bases outside gene matches: 5. The CDR3 nucleotides are TGTGCCAGCAGCCTGGGGGGAGGGGAGCAGTTCTTC. Protein: CASSLGGGEQFF.

The gene calls are TRBV27 and TRBJ2-1; 8 bases match TRBD2. J lost 0 bases, V lost 1 base, and 5 bases had no gene match. Germline V lookup: CDR1 MNHEY, CDR2 SMNVEV (reference sequence). The length of the CDR3 is 17 residues. The CDR3 coding sequence is TGTGCCAGCAGTTTATGGGGCGGGAGGAGCTCCTACAATGAGCAGTTCTTC. It translates to CASSLWGGRSSYNEQFF.